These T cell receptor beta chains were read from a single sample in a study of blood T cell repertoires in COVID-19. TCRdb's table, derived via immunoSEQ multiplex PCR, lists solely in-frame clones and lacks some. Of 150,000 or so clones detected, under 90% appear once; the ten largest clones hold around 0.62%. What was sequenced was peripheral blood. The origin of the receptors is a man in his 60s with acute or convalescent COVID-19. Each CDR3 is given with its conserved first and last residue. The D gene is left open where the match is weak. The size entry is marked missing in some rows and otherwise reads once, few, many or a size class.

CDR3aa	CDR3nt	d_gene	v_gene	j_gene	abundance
CASSRPGTEETQYF	TGTGCCAGCTCACGGCCCGGGACAGAAGAGACCCAGTACTTC	TRBD1	TRBV18	TRBJ2-5	.
CASSRSNTGELFF	TGTGCCAGCAGCCGGTCAAACACCGGGGAGCTGTTTTTT	.	TRBV7-9	TRBJ2-2	few
CASSMAGTEAFF	TGTGCCAGTAGTATGGCTGGCACTGAAGCTTTCTTT	.	TRBV19	TRBJ1-1	.
CASSVDLGLRNEQFF	TGTGCCAGCAGCGTAGATCTGGGACTACGCAATGAGCAGTTCTTC	TRBD2	TRBV9	TRBJ2-1	.
CATSLRTGGIYEQYF	TGTGCCACCAGCTTACGGACAGGGGGAATTTACGAGCAGTACTTC	TRBD1	TRBV15	TRBJ2-7	.
CASSYSLGGSGNTIYF	TGTGCCAGCAGTTACTCCCTGGGGGGGTCGGGAAACACCATATATTTT	.	TRBV6-5	TRBJ1-3	.
CASSVGWEPETQYF	TGTGCCAGCAGCGTAGGGTGGGAGCCAGAGACCCAGTACTTC	.	TRBV9	TRBJ2-5	once
CASTPLAGGPLVEQFF	TGTGCCAGCACCCCCCTAGCGGGAGGGCCGTTGGTTGAGCAGTTCTTC	TRBD2	TRBV3-1/TRBV3-2	TRBJ2-1	.
CASSLVSGGAYEQYF	TGTGCCAGCAGCTTGGTGAGCGGGGGGGCCTACGAGCAGTACTTC	TRBD2	TRBV5-6	TRBJ2-7	.
CASSQQGRGYGYTF	TGTGCCAGTAGCCAGCAGGGGCGCGGCTATGGCTACACCTTC	.	TRBV19	TRBJ1-2	.
CASIGGASYEQYF	TGTGCCAGTATAGGAGGGGCTTCCTACGAGCAGTACTTC	.	TRBV19	TRBJ2-7	.
CAGYDRGYGYTF	TGTGCCGGGTACGACAGGGGGTATGGCTACACCTTC	TRBD1	TRBV6-5	TRBJ1-2	.
CASSNLAGTSGRFEQYF	TGTGCCAGCTCTAACCTCGCCGGGACTAGCGGGAGATTCGAGCAGTACTTC	TRBD2	TRBV7-9	TRBJ2-7	.
CAWSPLTEYLYNEQFF	TGTGCCTGGAGTCCATTAACAGAATACCTCTACAATGAGCAGTTCTTC	.	TRBV30	TRBJ2-1	.
CASSSRPRAGSPLHF	TGTGCCAGCAGCTCCAGGCCCAGGGCGGGGTCACCCCTCCACTTT	.	TRBV7-2	TRBJ1-6	few
CASSPELNTQYF	TGTGCCAGCAGCCCCGAGTTGAATACGCAGTATTTT	.	TRBV4-2	TRBJ2-3	.
CASSLAGGTQPQHF	TGCGCCAGCAGCTTGGCCGGGGGGACCCAGCCCCAGCATTTT	.	TRBV5-1	TRBJ1-5	.
CASRPDRGNGNTIYF	TGTGCCAGCAGGCCCGACAGGGGGAATGGAAACACCATATATTTT	TRBD1	TRBV7-2	TRBJ1-3	.
CASSYSDLLREKLFF	TGTGCCAGCAGTTACTCCGACCTCTTGAGGGAAAAACTGTTTTTT	.	TRBV6-2/TRBV6-3	TRBJ1-4	.
CAWSTGLEKLFF	TGTGCCTGGAGTACGGGTCTTGAAAAACTGTTTTTT	.	TRBV30	TRBJ1-4	once
CASSLVRVGSPLHF	TGTGCCAGCAGTTTAGTCAGGGTTGGTTCACCCCTCCACTTT	.	TRBV28	TRBJ1-6	.
CATETGGETQYF	TGTGCCACAGAGACGGGAGGAGAGACCCAGTACTTC	TRBD2	TRBV19	TRBJ2-5	.
CASSPRGYEQYF	TGTGCCAGCAGCCCCCGGGGCTACGAGCAGTACTTC	.	TRBV6-5	TRBJ2-7	once
CASSSPGTGVTEKLFF	TGTGCCAGCAGTTCCCCCGGGACAGGGGTGACGGAAAAACTGTTTTTT	TRBD1	TRBV28	TRBJ1-4	.
CSASSGRAVKTQYF	TGCAGTGCTAGTAGCGGGAGGGCCGTGAAGACCCAGTACTTC	TRBD2	TRBV20-1	TRBJ2-5	.